This TCR beta chain was obtained from a study of T cell repertoires in cytomegalovirus infection. Study at large: Matching HLA type, along with CMV infection, was indicated by public TCR beta signatures. General study findings and limits: Clonotype analysis showed dominance of the ex vivo response by HLA-C-restricted CMV-specific TCR beta clonotypes.

The CDR3 extends over 16 amino acids. V was shortened by 9 bases and J by 5 bases, with 20 bases between the two germline ends. The V gene's germline CDR1 is SGHAT and CDR2 FQNNGV. A single record per CDR3 protein comes from TCRdb applying MiXCR to the reads. The table lists 680,000 or so distinct CDR3 sequences, approximately 34% of them singletons. About this clonotype itself: Antigen: not known.

This TCR was sampled from a human donor in good health (CMV status not recorded). Some clones in this sample may be carry-over from other donors' samples. The chain employs TRBV11-2 and TRBJ2-6; D could derive from TRBD1 or TRBD2 (6 bases each). The source material was PBMCs. The chain's CDR3 is CASRPLEGGWANVLTF. CDR3 sequence (DNA): TGTGCCAGTAGACCGCTTGAGGGGGGCTGGGCCAACGTCCTGACTTTC.